This T cell receptor (beta chain) was sequenced in a study of spatial heterogeneity in lung cancer. This clonotype appeared many times. This beta chain lies outside the target of a library built for alpha chains; its clone size means little. Time point reported: sample taken at primary tumor resection. Whole RNA came from tumor, nontumor lung or frozen PBMC and was sequenced without being sorted. 55 to 80 TRACERx patients with early, untreated non-small cell lung cancer donated samples. TCRdb independently ran MiXCR on the 5' RACE reads; one entry per CDR3 protein. The sample has under 15,000 distinct CDR3 sequences; roughly 5.2% are singletons. V was cut by 6 bases and J by 2 bases, with 4 bases left in between. The CDR3 sequence is 12 residues long. Germline V gene lookup returns CDR1 MNHEY and CDR2 SVGAGI.

The sequencing used lung tumor tissue, collected at surgery. This TCR derives from a human donor with early-stage non-small cell lung cancer. The rearrangement uses TRBV6-5 and TRBJ2-2; D remains unclear. This CDR3 is CASRSNTGELFF. The CDR3, as DNA: TGTGCCAGCAGGTCAAACACCGGGGAGCTGTTTTTT.